This entry concerns a single T cell receptor (beta chain). These data come from a study of blood T cells in healthy people across ages. Study information: Capture via template switching afforded approximately one barcoded beta molecule per two T cells.

CDR1 SQVTM and CDR2 ANQGSEA come from the germline V gene. This CDR3 comprises 14 residues. V was shortened by 0 bases and J by 4 bases, with 12 bases between the two germline ends. Isolating PBMCs gave at least 6 million of these cells per sample. A sample-barcoded 5' primer and a J-beta primer mix were used in a second PCR of roughly 7 to 12 cycles. The template-switch adaptor was a 5' adaptor with 12 random nucleotides. It tagged each cDNA molecule. TCRdb passed the 5' RACE reads through MiXCR, listing each CDR3 protein once. The sample holds roughly 900,000 distinct CDR3 sequences, about 44% seen once.

The sample consisted of blood. This TCR was recovered from a man aged 30 to 39 in good health. V and J are TRBV29-1 and TRBJ1-2; unclear D gene. The CDR3 DNA reads as TGCAGCGTTGAAGATGGGGTTACAGCCTATGGCTACACCTTC. Its translation: CSVEDGVTAYGYTF.